This T cell receptor beta chain was sequenced in a study of T-cell memory formation after mild COVID-19. Study-wide points: CD4+ contracting clones lay mainly in CM and EM, CD8+ ones in EMRA.

This clonotype has only a few counts. Its antigen is unidentified. TCRdb ran MiXCR on the 5' RACE reads and lists one entry per CDR3 protein. The sample has almost 550,000 distinct CDR3 sequences; around 20% are singletons. Germline CDR1 is SGHDT and CDR2 is YYEEEE. The CDR3 sequence is 19 residues long. V dropped 2 bases and J dropped 0 bases, with 18 bases sitting between them. The sequence was obtained from an adult woman who had mild COVID-19 (a few samples of this study predate the infection). Cell type and time point are not known. Input material: PBMCs or a T cell subset sorted from them (not recorded which). This chain joins TRBV5-6 and TRBJ2-6; tentatively, D is TRBD1 (7 bases). The CDR3 region is CASSLARQGGLSGANVLTF. The CDR3 DNA sequence: TGTGCCAGCAGCTTAGCCAGACAGGGAGGCCTCTCTGGGGCCAACGTCCTGACTTTC. The entire variable domain, with the rest obtained from reference TRBV5-6 and TRBJ2-6, is as follows: DAGVTQSPTHLIKTRGQQVTLRCSPKSGHDTVSWYQQALGQGPQFIFQYYEEEERQRGNFPDRFSGHQFPNYSSELNVNALLLGDSALYLCASSLARQGGLSGANVLTFGAGSRLTVL.